This passage covers 18 T cell receptor beta chains from one sample sequenced in a study of blood T cell repertoires in COVID-19 (dated by TCRdb to the early 2020s). The library came from the immunoSEQ multiplex PCR assay. TCRdb holds this immuneACCESS table with in-frame rearrangements only. Some clones are missing; in checked studies, unresolved V genes explain under half, and the rest has no known cause. The sample contains roughly 250,000 clones, around 89% of them found a single time. 8% to 10% of the sample belongs to the ten largest clones. The specimen sequenced was PBMCs or T cells enriched from blood (not recorded which). All receptors derive from a man aged 40-49 years who had recovered from COVID-19.

This chain uses TRBV19 with TRBJ2-7; 7 bases fit TRBD1. Trimming removed 6 bases from V and 2 bases from J; junction bases left unmatched: 4. The germline CDR1 and CDR2 sequences are LNHDA and SQIVND (reference sequence). The CDR3 is 13 amino acids. Here the CDR3 reads CASRSQGTYEQYF. CDR3 DNA sequence: TGTGCCAGTAGGTCACAGGGGACCTACGAGCAGTACTTC.

This clone was seen only a few times. This sequence joins TRBV12-3 or TRBV12-4 and TRBJ1-6; TRBD1 matches at 9 bases. The V segment lost 6 bases and the J segment 10 bases; nucleotides outside the gene matches: 4. This CDR3 is 13 amino acids long. DNA for the CDR3: TGTGCCAGCAGCCGGGACAGGGACTCACCCCTCCACTTT. Translating it yields CASSRDRDSPLHF.

This clone was picked up one time. V is TRBV9 and J is TRBJ1-3; TRBD1 aligns across 7 bases. Germline CDR1 reads SGDLS; CDR2 reads YYNGEE. The CDR3 has 16 amino acids. V lost 1 base to trimming and J lost 1 base; unmatched junction nucleotides: 5. The CDR3 sequence: CASSVSGTDSGNTIYF. The CDR3 region has the DNA TGTGCCAGCAGCGTATCTGGGACAGATTCTGGAAACACCATATATTTT. The variable domain in full, completed from reference TRBV9 and TRBJ1-3, reads DSGVTQTPKHLITATGQRVTLRCSPRSGDLSVYWYQQSLDQGLQFLIQYYNGEERAKGNILERFSAQQFPDLHSELNLSSLELGDSALYFCASSVSGTDSGNTIYFGEGSWLTVV.

The chain is built from TRBV19 and TRBJ2-1; TRBD2 matches at 15 bases. Germline CDR1 is LNHDA and CDR2 is SQIVND (reference sequence). The CDR3 loop spans 16 amino acids. Trimming cost V 8 bases and J 4 bases; bases outside gene matches: 6. This CDR3 is CASDFGLAGGYNEQFF. The DNA for the CDR3 is TGTGCCAGTGATTTCGGACTAGCGGGAGGGTACAATGAGCAGTTCTTC.

The J gene is TRBJ1-5, the V gene TRBV28; D perhaps matches TRBD1 (6 bases). Germline V gene data show CDR1 as MDHEN and CDR2 as SYDVKM. The CDR3 contains 12 residues. V was shortened by 10 bases and J by 6 bases, with 13 bases between the two germline ends. Here the CDR3 reads CAIQGFSQPQHF. In DNA, the CDR3 is TGTGCCATACAGGGTTTTAGTCAGCCCCAGCATTTT.

The chain has TRBV9 and TRBJ2-2; no clear D gene. The CDR3 spans 11 residues. CDR1 and CDR2 from the germline V gene are SGDLS and YYNGEE. V was shortened by 3 bases and J by 6 bases, with 3 bases between the two germline ends. CDR3 nucleotides: TGTGCCAGCAGCGCTTCCGGGGAGCTGTTTTTT. This encodes CASSASGELFF. Variable domain in full (rest from reference TRBV9 and TRBJ2-2): DSGVTQTPKHLITATGQRVTLRCSPRSGDLSVYWYQQSLDQGLQFLIQYYNGEERAKGNILERFSAQQFPDLHSELNLSSLELGDSALYFCASSASGELFFGEGSRLTVL.

The J gene is TRBJ2-5, the V gene TRBV3-1 (or the pseudogene TRBV3-2), with D perhaps matching TRBD2 (5 bases). In germline, CDR1 is LGHDT, CDR2 YNNKEL (reference sequence). The CDR3 loop spans 16 amino acids. The ends were cut back, 1 base at V and 7 bases at J, with 19 bases in the middle. This CDR3 is CASSQGLAQNRVTQYF. Here the CDR3 DNA reads TGTGCCAGCAGCCAAGGGCTAGCCCAGAACCGGGTGACCCAGTACTTC.

The gene calls are TRBV5-1 and TRBJ2-5; tentatively, D is TRBD1 (5 bases). The germline V gene encodes CDR1 SGHRS and CDR2 YFSETQ. Trimming took off 2 bases at V and 1 base at J, with 18 bases between the two ends. The CDR3 extends over 17 amino acids. CDR3 nucleotides: TGCGCCAGCAGCTTCATAAGTTCGGCAGGGTTCCAAGAGACCCAGTACTTC. Amino acid sequence: CASSFISSAGFQETQYF. The whole variable domain, remainder taken from reference TRBV5-1 and TRBJ2-5, is KAGVTQTPRYLIKTRGQQVTLSCSPISGHRSVSWYQQTPGQGLQFLFEYFSETQRNKGNFPGRFSGRQFSNSRSEMNVSTLELGDSALYLCASSFISSAGFQETQYFGPGTRLLVL.

V gene TRBV19 combines with J gene TRBJ1-5; 8 nucleotides line up with TRBD1. J was trimmed by 2 bases and V by 6 bases; bases with no gene match: 15. Germline V gene sequence: CDR1 LNHDA, CDR2 SQIVND (reference sequence). The CDR3 runs 18 residues. The CDR3 loop reads CASRVSGGWYGGNQPQHF. The CDR3 DNA reads as TGTGCCAGTAGGGTCTCAGGGGGCTGGTATGGAGGCAATCAGCCCCAGCATTTT. The full variable domain, in which reference TRBV19 and TRBJ1-5 provide the parts outside the CDR3, is DGGITQSPKYLFRKEGQNVTLSCEQNLNHDAMYWYRQDPGQGLRLIYYSQIVNDFQKGDIAEGYSVSREKKESFPLTVTSAQKNPTAFYLCASRVSGGWYGGNQPQHFGDGTRLSIL.

This clone was found once. This chain joins TRBV7-6 and TRBJ2-7; TRBD2 matches 8 bases. From germline, CDR1 is SGHVS and CDR2 FNYEAQ. The CDR3 is 18 residues long. The junction had 11 bases not matched to a gene; V was cut back by 1 base and J by 0 bases. The CDR3 nucleotides read TGTGCCAGCAGCTTAGAGGTTAGCGGGGAGCCACCCTCCTACGAGCAGTACTTC. Translation gives CASSLEVSGEPPSYEQYF.

In its sample, this clone was seen once. The V call is TRBV19, the J call TRBJ1-5; a weak D match, TRBD1 (6 bases). Germline V gene sequence: CDR1 LNHDA, CDR2 SQIVND (reference sequence). The length of the CDR3 is 14 residues. V shed 0 bases and J shed 9 bases, with 12 bases lying between them. CDR3 region: CASSIDQGLGPQHF. In DNA, the CDR3 is TGTGCCAGTAGTATAGATCAGGGGTTGGGGCCCCAGCATTTT.

The CDR3 DNA sequence: TGTGCCAGCAGCCCTAGACAGGGGAGTAACTATGGCTACACCTTC. It translates to CASSPRQGSNYGYTF. The chain carries TRBV7-2 and TRBJ1-2; 8 bases match TRBD1. The CDR3 has 15 amino acids. CDR1 is SGHTA and CDR2 is FQGNSA in the germline V gene. V was clipped by 5 bases and J by 1 base; unmatched bases: 6.

The genes are TRBV6-2 or TRBV6-3 and TRBJ1-3, with D possibly TRBD1 on 5 matching bases. The V gene lost 0 bases and the J gene lost 2 bases, with 14 bases spanning the gap. Germline values: CDR1 MNHEY, CDR2 SVGEGT. There are 17 residues in the CDR3. The CDR3 region is CASSYSSMWGPGNTIYF. Here the CDR3 DNA reads TGTGCCAGCAGTTACTCGTCCATGTGGGGCCCTGGAAACACCATATATTTT.

The J gene is TRBJ2-6, the V gene TRBV7-9; D is possibly TRBD2 (6 bases). Trimming took 1 base from V and 4 from J, leaving 17 bases between them. The length of the CDR3 is 18 residues. Germline assignment: CDR1 SEHNR and CDR2 FQNEAQ (reference sequence). CDR3: CASSLVGTGVSGANVLTF. The CDR3 nucleotides read TGTGCCAGCAGCTTAGTTGGGACTGGAGTCTCGGGGGCCAACGTCCTGACTTTC. Full variable domain (rest looked up from reference TRBV7-9 and TRBJ2-6): DTGVSQNPRHKITKRGQNVTFRCDPISEHNRLYWYRQTLGQGPEFLTYFQNEAQLEKSRLLSDRFSAERPKGSFSTLEIQRTEQGDSAMYLCASSLVGTGVSGANVLTFGAGSRLTVL.

The V gene is TRBV2, the J gene TRBJ1-2; 7 bases are a match to TRBD1. The V and J ends lost 7 bases and 4 bases, in that order; junction bases with no gene match: 9. Germline V CDR1 and CDR2: SNHLY, FYNNEI. The CDR3 runs to 14 residues. The CDR3 is CASNPDGTVYGYTF. In nucleotides, the CDR3 is TGTGCCAGCAATCCTGATGGGACAGTCTATGGCTACACCTTC.

Only one count was recorded for this clone. The chain uses TRBV5-1 and TRBJ2-5, with TRBD1 matching over 7 bases. The ends lost 5 bases at V and 5 bases at J; junction bases unmatched: 9. This CDR3 spans 14 amino acids. Germline loops: CDR1 SGHRS, CDR2 YFSETQ. The CDR3 here is CASRLRGPGETQYF. The CDR3 region has the DNA TGCGCCAGCAGACTAAGGGGGCCCGGGGAGACCCAGTACTTC. Full variable domain (rest looked up from reference TRBV5-1 and TRBJ2-5): KAGVTQTPRYLIKTRGQQVTLSCSPISGHRSVSWYQQTPGQGLQFLFEYFSETQRNKGNFPGRFSGRQFSNSRSEMNVSTLELGDSALYLCASRLRGPGETQYFGPGTRLLVL.

This chain connects TRBV19 to TRBJ1-3, with 10 positions matching TRBD1. The germline V gene has CDR1 LNHDA and CDR2 SQIVND (reference sequence). The CDR3 covers 15 residues. V was pared by 5 bases and J by 2 bases, with 3 bases of the junction left unmatched. For the CDR3, the DNA is TGTGCCAGTAGTGCGACAGGGGGCGCTGGAAACACCATATATTTT. Its protein product is CASSATGGAGNTIYF.

This clone was observed a single time. The V and J genes are TRBV7-2 and TRBJ1-4, with a tentative D call TRBD1 (5 bases). V shed 2 bases and J shed 8 bases, with 12 bases lying between them. Germline V CDR1 and CDR2: SGHTA, FQGNSA. The CDR3 runs to 14 residues. CDR3 protein: CASSLSGEGEKLFF. CDR3 DNA: TGTGCCAGCAGCTTATCGGGGGAGGGGGAAAAACTGTTTTTT. The variable domain in full, with the rest retrieved from reference TRBV7-2 and TRBJ1-4, is GAGVSQSPSNKVTEKGKDVELRCDPISGHTALYWYRQSLGQGLEFLIYFQGNSAPDKSGLPSDRFSAERTGGSVSTLTIQRTQQEDSAVYLCASSLSGEGEKLFFGSGTQLSVL.